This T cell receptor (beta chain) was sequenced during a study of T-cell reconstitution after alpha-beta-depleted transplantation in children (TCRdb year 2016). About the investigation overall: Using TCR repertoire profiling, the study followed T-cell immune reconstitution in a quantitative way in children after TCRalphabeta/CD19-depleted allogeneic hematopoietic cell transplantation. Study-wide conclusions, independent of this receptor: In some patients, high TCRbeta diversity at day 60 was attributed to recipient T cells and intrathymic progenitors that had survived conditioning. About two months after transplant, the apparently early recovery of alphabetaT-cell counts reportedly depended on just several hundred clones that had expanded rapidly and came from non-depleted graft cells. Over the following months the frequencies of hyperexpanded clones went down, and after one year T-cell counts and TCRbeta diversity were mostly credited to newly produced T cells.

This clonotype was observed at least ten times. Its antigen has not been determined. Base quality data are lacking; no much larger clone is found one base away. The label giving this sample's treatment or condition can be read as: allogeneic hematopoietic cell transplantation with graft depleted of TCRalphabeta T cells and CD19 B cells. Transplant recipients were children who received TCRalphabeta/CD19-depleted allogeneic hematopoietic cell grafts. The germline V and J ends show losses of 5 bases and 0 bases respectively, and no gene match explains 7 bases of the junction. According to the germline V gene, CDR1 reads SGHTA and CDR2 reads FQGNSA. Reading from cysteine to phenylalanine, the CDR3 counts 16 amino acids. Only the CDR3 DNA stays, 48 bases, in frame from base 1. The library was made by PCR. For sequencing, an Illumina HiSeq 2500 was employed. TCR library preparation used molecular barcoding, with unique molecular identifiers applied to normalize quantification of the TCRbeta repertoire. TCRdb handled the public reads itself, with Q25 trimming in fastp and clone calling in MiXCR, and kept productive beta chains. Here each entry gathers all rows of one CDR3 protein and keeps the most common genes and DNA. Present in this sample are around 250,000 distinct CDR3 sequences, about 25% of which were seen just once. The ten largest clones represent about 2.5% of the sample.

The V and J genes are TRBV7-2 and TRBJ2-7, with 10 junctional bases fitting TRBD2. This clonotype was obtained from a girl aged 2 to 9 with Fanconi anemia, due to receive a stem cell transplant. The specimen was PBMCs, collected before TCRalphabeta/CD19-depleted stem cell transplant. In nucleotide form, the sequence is TGTGCCAGCAGCCACTGGACTAGCGGATACTCCTACGAGCAGTACTTC. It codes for CASSHWTSGYSYEQYF.